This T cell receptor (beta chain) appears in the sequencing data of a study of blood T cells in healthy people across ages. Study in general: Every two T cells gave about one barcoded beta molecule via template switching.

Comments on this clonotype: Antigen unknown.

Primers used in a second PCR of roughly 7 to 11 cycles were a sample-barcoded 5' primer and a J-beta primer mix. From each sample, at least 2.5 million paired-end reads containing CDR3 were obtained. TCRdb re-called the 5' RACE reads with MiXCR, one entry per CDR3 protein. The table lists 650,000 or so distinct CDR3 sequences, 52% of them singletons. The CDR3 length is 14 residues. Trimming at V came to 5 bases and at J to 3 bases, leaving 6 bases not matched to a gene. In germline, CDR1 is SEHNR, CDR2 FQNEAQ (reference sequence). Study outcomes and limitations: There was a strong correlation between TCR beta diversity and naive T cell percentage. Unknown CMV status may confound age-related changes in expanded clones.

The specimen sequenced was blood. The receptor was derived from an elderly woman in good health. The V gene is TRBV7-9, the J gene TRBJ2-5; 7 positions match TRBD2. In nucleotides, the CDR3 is TGTGCCAGCAGCCGGCGGGGGTCGGAAGAGACCCAGTACTTC. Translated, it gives CASSRRGSEETQYF.